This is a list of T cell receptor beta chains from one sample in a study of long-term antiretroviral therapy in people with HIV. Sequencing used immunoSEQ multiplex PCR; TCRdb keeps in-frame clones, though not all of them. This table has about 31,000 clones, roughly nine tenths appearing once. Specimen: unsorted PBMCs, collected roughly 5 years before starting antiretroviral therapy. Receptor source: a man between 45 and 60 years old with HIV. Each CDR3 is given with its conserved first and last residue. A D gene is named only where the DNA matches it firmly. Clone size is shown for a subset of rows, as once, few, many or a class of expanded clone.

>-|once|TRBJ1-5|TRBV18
CASSPYRGGLNQPQHF
TGTGCCAGCTCACCATATAGGGGAGGGCTAAATCAGCCCCAGCATTTT
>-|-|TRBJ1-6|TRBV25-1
CASSESSGTAYNSPLHF
TGTGCCAGCAGTGAAAGCTCCGGCACGGCCTATAATTCACCCCTCCACTTT
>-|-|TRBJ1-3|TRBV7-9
CASSLASGYDGNTIYF
TGTGCCAGCAGCTTAGCGTCAGGGTATGACGGAAACACCATATATTTT
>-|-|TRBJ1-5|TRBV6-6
CASSYGGVNQPQHF
TGTGCCAGCAGTTACGGGGGTGTTAATCAGCCCCAGCATTTT
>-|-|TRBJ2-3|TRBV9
CASSVAEGVADTQYF
TGTGCCAGCAGCGTAGCGGAGGGGGTGGCAGATACGCAGTATTTT
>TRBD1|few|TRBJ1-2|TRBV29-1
CSVENRDSYYGYTF
TGCAGCGTTGAAAACCGGGACAGCTACTATGGCTACACCTTC
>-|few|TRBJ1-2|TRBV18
CASSPPAAEAYGGYTF
TGTGCCAGCTCACCACCGGCCGCGGAGGCGTATGGAGGCTACACCTTC
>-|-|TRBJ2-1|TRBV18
CASSAPGGISYNEQFF
TGTGCCAGCTCGGCGCCGGGCGGGATCTCCTACAATGAGCAGTTCTTC
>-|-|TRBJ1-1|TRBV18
CASSPRTANTEAFF
TGTGCCAGCTCACCGAGGACAGCTAACACTGAAGCTTTCTTT
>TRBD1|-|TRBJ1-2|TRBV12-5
CASGGKGANYGYTF
TGTGCTAGTGGTGGGAAGGGGGCCAACTATGGCTACACCTTC
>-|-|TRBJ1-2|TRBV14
CASSQELGDYGYTF
TGTGCCAGCAGCCAAGAGTTGGGGGACTATGGCTACACCTTC
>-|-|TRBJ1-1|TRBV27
CASSLPGTEAFF
TGTGCCAGCAGTTTGCCGGGGACTGAAGCTTTCTTT
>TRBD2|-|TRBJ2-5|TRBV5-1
CASSFLAGVGETQYF
TGCGCCAGCAGCTTCTTAGCGGGAGTCGGGGAGACCCAGTACTTC
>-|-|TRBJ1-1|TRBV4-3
CASSLDRNTEAFF
TGCGCCAGCAGCCTCGACCGGAATACTGAAGCTTTCTTT
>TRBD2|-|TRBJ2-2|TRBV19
CASSIVRGANTGELFF
TGTGCCAGTAGTATAGTCCGGGGGGCGAACACCGGGGAGCTGTTTTTT
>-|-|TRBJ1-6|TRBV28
CASSLGDSPLHF
TGTGCCAGCAGTTTAGGGGACTCACCCCTCCACTTT
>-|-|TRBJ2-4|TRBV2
CASRDTIAKNIQYF
TGTGCCAGCCGGGACACCATAGCCAAAAACATTCAGTACTTC
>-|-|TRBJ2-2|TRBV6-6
CASGPGELFF
TGTGCCAGCGGCCCCGGGGAGCTGTTTTTT
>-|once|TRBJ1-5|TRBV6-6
CASSSRQATEIQHF
TGTGCCAGCAGTTCCCGACAGGCAACAGAGATCCAGCATTTT
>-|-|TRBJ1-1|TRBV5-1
CASSLVPGDTEAFF
TGCGCCAGCAGCTTGGTTCCGGGAGACACTGAAGCTTTCTTT
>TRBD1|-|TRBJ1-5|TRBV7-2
CASSSRQGTQPQHF
TGTGCCAGCAGCTCCCGACAGGGAACTCAGCCCCAGCATTTT
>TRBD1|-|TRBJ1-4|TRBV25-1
CASSHGTGKGTNEKLFF
TGTGCCAGCAGCCATGGGACAGGGAAGGGAACTAATGAAAAACTGTTTTTT
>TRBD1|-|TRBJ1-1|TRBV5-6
CASSLLQGSNTEAFF
TGTGCCAGCAGCCTCCTACAGGGGAGTAACACTGAAGCTTTCTTT
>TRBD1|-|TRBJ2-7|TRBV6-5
CASSSPGTGEYEQYF
TGTGCCAGCAGTTCCCCCGGGACAGGGGAGTACGAGCAGTACTTC
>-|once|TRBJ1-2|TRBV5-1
CASSLDSLADGYTF
TGCGCCAGCAGCTTGGACAGCTTGGCGGATGGCTACACCTTC
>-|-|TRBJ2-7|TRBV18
CASSEAASSYEQYF
TGTGCCAGCTCAGAGGCCGCCTCATCCTACGAGCAGTACTTC
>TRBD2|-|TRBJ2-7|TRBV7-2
CASSLVWLAGGEQYF
TGTGCCAGCAGCTTAGTGTGGCTAGCGGGCGGCGAGCAGTACTTC
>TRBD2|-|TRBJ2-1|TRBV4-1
CASSQAHSGIIAGGPAGEQFF
TGCGCCAGCAGCCAAGCCCACTCAGGGATTATAGCGGGGGGGCCGGCCGGAGAGCAGTTCTTC
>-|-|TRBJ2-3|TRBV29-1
CSVALRQRHSTDTQYF
TGCAGCGTTGCCCTCAGACAGAGACACTCCACAGATACGCAGTATTTT
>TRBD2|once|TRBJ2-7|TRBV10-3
CAISFGLAGLSYEQYF
TGTGCCATCAGTTTCGGACTAGCGGGCCTCTCCTACGAGCAGTACTTC
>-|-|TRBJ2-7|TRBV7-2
CASSFTGPASYEQYF
TGTGCCAGCAGCTTCACGGGCCCTGCCTCCTACGAGCAGTACTTC
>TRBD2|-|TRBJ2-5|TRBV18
CASSPTSGRETQYF
TGTGCCAGCTCACCAACTAGCGGGAGGGAGACCCAGTACTTC
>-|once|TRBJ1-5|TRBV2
CASSLKRGSEASNQPQHF
TGTGCCAGCAGTCTCAAAAGGGGATCCGAGGCCAGCAATCAGCCCCAGCATTTT
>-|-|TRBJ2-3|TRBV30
CAWGLGLGSDTQYF
TGTGCCTGGGGTCTGGGACTCGGGTCAGATACGCAGTATTTT
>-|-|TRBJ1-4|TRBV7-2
CASSLDNEATNEKLFF
TGTGCCAGCAGCCTAGATAACGAAGCAACTAATGAAAAACTGTTTTTT
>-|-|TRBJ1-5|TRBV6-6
CASSFLGRSQPQHF
TGTGCCAGCAGTTTCTTAGGCAGGTCACAGCCCCAGCATTTT
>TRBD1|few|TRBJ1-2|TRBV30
CAWRGTGYGYTF
TGTGCCTGGAGGGGGACAGGGTATGGCTACACCTTC
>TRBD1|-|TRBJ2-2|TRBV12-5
CASGLVTSRDRGIVNTGELFF
TGTGCTAGTGGTTTGGTCACAAGCCGGGACAGGGGTATCGTAAACACCGGGGAGCTGTTTTTT
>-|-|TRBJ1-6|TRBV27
CASSRDTAPLHF
TGTGCCAGCAGCAGGGACACTGCACCCCTCCACTTT
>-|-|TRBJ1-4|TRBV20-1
CSARLTGGLFF
TGCAGTGCTAGGCTGACAGGCGGGCTGTTTTTT
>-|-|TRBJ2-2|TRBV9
CASQGRNTGELFF
TGTGCCAGCCAAGGACGGAACACCGGGGAGCTGTTTTTT
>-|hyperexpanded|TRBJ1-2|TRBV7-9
CASRGRGDYGYTF
TGTGCCAGCAGGGGCAGGGGAGACTATGGCTACACCTTC
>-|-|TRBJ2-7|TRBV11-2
CASSLDWKGGYEQYF
TGTGCCAGCAGCTTAGATTGGAAAGGGGGATACGAGCAGTACTTC
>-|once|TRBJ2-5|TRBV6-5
CASRFRGLAGETQYF
TGTGCCAGCAGGTTCAGGGGTTTGGCGGGAGAGACCCAGTACTTC
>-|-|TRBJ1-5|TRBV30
CAWTEQGGGQPQHF
TGTGCCTGGACCGAACAGGGAGGGGGTCAGCCCCAGCATTTT
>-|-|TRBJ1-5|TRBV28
CASSRDINQPQHF
TGTGCCAGCAGCCGGGACATTAATCAGCCCCAGCATTTT
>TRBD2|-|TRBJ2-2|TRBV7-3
CASSLSGLAGGTGELFF
TGTGCCAGCAGCTTAAGTGGCCTAGCGGGAGGAACCGGGGAGCTGTTTTTT
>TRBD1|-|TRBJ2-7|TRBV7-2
CASSQLYGQGAVEQYF
TGTGCCAGCAGCCAATTGTACGGACAGGGGGCGGTCGAGCAGTACTTC